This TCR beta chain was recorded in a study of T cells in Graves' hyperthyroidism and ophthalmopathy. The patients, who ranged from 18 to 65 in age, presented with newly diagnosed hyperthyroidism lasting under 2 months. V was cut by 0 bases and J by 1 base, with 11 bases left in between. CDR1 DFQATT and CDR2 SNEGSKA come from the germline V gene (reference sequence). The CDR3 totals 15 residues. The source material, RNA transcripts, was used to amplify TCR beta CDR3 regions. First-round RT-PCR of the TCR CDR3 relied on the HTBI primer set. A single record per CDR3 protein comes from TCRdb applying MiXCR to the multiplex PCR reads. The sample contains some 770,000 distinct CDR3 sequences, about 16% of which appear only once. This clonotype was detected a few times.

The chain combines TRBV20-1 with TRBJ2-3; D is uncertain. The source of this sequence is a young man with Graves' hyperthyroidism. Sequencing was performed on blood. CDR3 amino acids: CSARDRVVGTDTQYF. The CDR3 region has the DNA TGCAGTGCTAGAGATCGGGTAGTGGGCACAGATACGCAGTATTTT.